A single sample gave rise to the 8 T cell receptor beta chains below, sequenced in a study of T cell repertoires in cytomegalovirus infection. TCRdb called the reads again in MiXCR, with one record for every CDR3 protein. The sample consists of about 110,000 distinct CDR3 sequences, around 31% of them appearing once. Their antigens are not known. The sample here was CD8+ T cells from cultured PBMCs, taken from culture after CMV antigen stimulation. The receptors shown here come from a human donor in good health (CMV status not recorded). Some clones in this sample may be carry-over from other donors' samples.

Only a few counts were recorded for this clonotype. This chain connects TRBV2 to TRBJ2-3, with D perhaps TRBD2 (6 bases). The CDR3 is 16 residues long. Trimming took off 0 bases at V and 0 bases at J, with 10 bases between the two ends. CDR1 is SNHLY and CDR2 is FYNNEI in the germline V gene. The DNA for the CDR3 is TGTGCCAGCAGTGAAGCCGAGCGGGCTAGCACAGATACGCAGTATTTT. Amino acid sequence: CASSEAERASTDTQYF.

There are many counts of this clonotype. This rearrangement joins TRBV9 to TRBJ2-7; 8 positions match TRBD2. The CDR3 runs to 15 residues. Germline V gene sequence: CDR1 SGDLS, CDR2 YYNGEE. Trimming removed 3 bases from V and 0 bases from J; junction bases left unmatched: 5. The CDR3 region is CASSASGGLSYEQYF. The CDR3 DNA reads TGTGCCAGCAGCGCAAGCGGGGGACTCTCCTACGAGCAGTACTTC.

In nucleotides, the CDR3 is TGTGCCTGGAGTGTATATCCAGGGAGTAGAGATGGCTACACCTTC. It codes for CAWSVYPGSRDGYTF. The rearrangement uses TRBV30 and TRBJ1-2, with D perhaps matching TRBD1 (5 bases). This CDR3 spans 15 amino acids. Between the trimmed V and J ends, which lost 0 bases and 6 bases, there was a span of 17 bases. CDR1 and CDR2 (germline): GTSNPN, SVGIG (reference sequence).

The rearrangement joins TRBV11-2 to TRBJ1-3; D uncertain. Trimming took 6 bases from V and 8 from J, leaving 14 bases between them. This CDR3 comprises 13 residues. CDR1 SGHAT and CDR2 FQNNGV come from the germline V gene. The CDR3 sequence is CASSRRTEDTIYF. The CDR3 DNA reads as TGTGCCAGCAGTCGCCGGACGGAGGACACCATATATTTT.

In this sample, this clonotype turned up a few times. This chain uses TRBV28 with TRBJ2-1, with 7 bases that match TRBD2. The germline V gene encodes CDR1 MDHEN and CDR2 SYDVKM. This CDR3 comprises 16 residues. V lost 2 bases and J lost 3; bases outside the gene matches: 7. CDR3 bases: TGTGCCAGCAGTTTAGGTTTGACTAGCTACTACAATGAGCAGTTCTTC. Translated, it gives CASSLGLTSYYNEQFF.

The J gene is TRBJ2-1, the V gene TRBV7-2; no firm D call. The CDR3 covers 13 residues. Germline CDR1 and CDR2: SGHTA and FQGNSA. The V gene lost 5 bases and the J gene lost 7 bases, with 12 bases spanning the gap. The chain's CDR3 is CASSVSSINEQFF. The DNA of the CDR3 is TGTGCCAGCAGCGTTAGCAGTATAAATGAGCAGTTCTTC.

This clonotype was picked up a small number of times. The V call is TRBV7-2, the J call TRBJ2-2; no clear D. Trimming stripped 1 base from V and 4 bases from J, with 7 bases between. From germline, CDR1 is SGHTA and CDR2 FQGNSA. The CDR3 covers 14 residues. The CDR3 loop is CASSLVPVTGELFF. DNA for the CDR3: TGTGCCAGCAGCTTAGTCCCAGTCACCGGGGAGCTGTTTTTT.

The CDR3 is CASSYSPGASSYEQYF. The CDR3 coding sequence is TGTGCCAGCAGTTACTCTCCAGGGGCAAGCTCCTACGAGCAGTACTTC. The chain combines TRBV6-5 with TRBJ2-7; tentatively, D is TRBD1 (6 bases). CDR1 and CDR2 from the germline V gene are MNHEY and SVGAGI. V was pared by 0 bases and J by 0 bases, with 12 bases between. There are 16 residues in the CDR3.